The 5 T cell receptor beta chains in this list originate from one sample, sequenced in a study of T cells in Graves' hyperthyroidism and ophthalmopathy. Using RNA transcripts as the source, TCR beta CDR3 regions were amplified. HTBI primers drove first-round RT-PCR of the TCR CDR3. TCRdb independently ran MiXCR on the multiplex PCR reads; one entry per CDR3 protein. The sample lists 85,000 to 110,000 distinct CDR3 sequences; roughly 44% were seen once. The sequenced material came from blood. All receptors derive from a man between 40 and 49 years old with Graves' hyperthyroidism.

This clonotype was counted at least ten times. The chain joins TRBV6-2 or TRBV6-3 to TRBJ2-5, with no clear D. CDR1 and CDR2 from the germline V gene are MNHEY and SVGEGT. The V end was cut by 2 bases, the J end by 4 bases, with 14 bases between. The CDR3 loop spans 15 amino acids. The CDR3 here is CASSYQVVGIETQYF. CDR3 nucleotide sequence: TGTGCCAGCAGTTACCAGGTAGTGGGGATAGAGACCCAGTACTTC.

About this clonotype itself: One end of the junction varies from germline; a read error may be responsible. The chain couples TRBV7-8 to TRBJ2-1; 7 bases match TRBD1. Germline V gene data show CDR1 as SGHVS and CDR2 as FQNEAQ. The CDR3 spans 16 residues. CDR3 sequence reads: CASSFTGDGSYNEQIF. In DNA form, the CDR3 reads TGTGCCAGTAGCTTTACAGGGGACGGCTCCTACAATGAGCAGATCTTC.

This clonotype was observed at least ten times. The V gene is TRBV7-2, the J gene TRBJ1-1; D is unresolved. This CDR3 is built from 11 residues. Germline-derived CDR1 and CDR2 are SGHTA and FQGNSA. V dropped 4 bases and J dropped 7 bases, with 7 bases sitting between them. The CDR3 reads CASSSYLEAFF. CDR3 DNA: TGTGCCAGCAGCTCCTACCTTGAAGCTTTCTTT. Full variable domain (missing parts from reference TRBV7-2 and TRBJ1-1): GAGVSQSPSNKVTEKGKDVELRCDPISGHTALYWYRQSLGQGLEFLIYFQGNSAPDKSGLPSDRFSAERTGGSVSTLTIQRTQQEDSAVYLCASSSYLEAFFGQGTRLTVV.

The chain has TRBV7-9 and TRBJ1-2; D is perhaps TRBD1 (5 bases). Germline lookup yields CDR1 SEHNR and CDR2 FQNEAQ (reference sequence). V was clipped by 6 bases and J by 8 bases, with 16 bases between them. The CDR3 is 13 residues long. CDR3 residues: CASRTSGGEGYTF. CDR3 bases: TGTGCCAGCAGAACCTCCGGGGGAGAAGGCTACACCTTC.

This clonotype was seen a handful of times. Since a much larger clone is just one base distant, this may be a read error. This chain links TRBV11-2 with TRBJ2-3; 10 positions match TRBD2. The CDR3 contains 17 residues. Germline V CDR1 and CDR2: SGHAT, FQNNGV. The CDR3 sequence: CASSLGLAGVWADAQYF. CDR3 nucleotide sequence: TGTGCCAGCAGCTTAGGGCTAGCGGGAGTATGGGCAGATGCGCAGTATTTT.